This T cell receptor beta chain came from a study of blood T cell repertoires in COVID-19. Study overall: Collection of acute and convalescent COVID-19 samples took place in the United States, Italy and Spain. The analysed material was cDNA or gDNA that came from T cells, B-cell-depleted T cells, or PBMCs.

Trimming at V came to 1 base and at J to 0 bases, leaving 10 bases not matched to a gene. Germline V lookup: CDR1 SGHRS, CDR2 YFSETQ. The CDR3 is 18 residues long. Profiling relied on immunoSEQ multiplex PCR, and the TCRdb table lists in-frame clones only, not all of them. The data contain some 340,000 clones, approximately 91% of them singletons. This clone was seen only once. The source is a woman aged 30 to 39 who had been exposed to COVID-19. The sequenced sample was PBMCs or T cells enriched from blood (not recorded which). The rearrangement joins TRBV5-1 to TRBJ1-2, with 9 positions matching TRBD1. In nucleotides, the CDR3 is TGCGCCAGCAGCTTGTACACGGGACAGGGCCGAGCTAACTATGGCTACACCTTC. Translated, it gives CASSLYTGQGRANYGYTF.